This is a list of T cell receptor beta chains from one sample in a study of CD8 T cells in ankylosing spondylitis. One entry per CDR3 protein, called by TCRdb with MiXCR from the 5' RACE reads. This repertoire shows some 54,000 distinct CDR3 sequences, 7.4% found once; its top ten account for roughly 8%. The sample taken for sequencing was blood, either unsorted or a sorted T cell fraction (not recorded which). The receptors come from a female donor with ankylosing spondylitis or in good health (not recorded which). Both conserved end residues are part of each CDR3. D genes are given only for firm matches. Expanded clones get a size class; other rows say once, few or many, or leave the size out.

CDR3 protein	CDR3 DNA	V gene	J gene	D gene	clone size
CSATGTRETGELFF	TGCAGTGCTACCGGGACTAGGGAGACCGGGGAGCTGTTTTTT	TRBV20-1	TRBJ2-2	TRBD2	medium-sized
CASSHSGISYEQFF	TGTGCCAGCAGCCACTCAGGGATATCATATGAGCAGTTCTTC	TRBV14	TRBJ2-1	.	many
CASSQGTSTPGVKNIQYF	TGTGCCAGCAGCCAAGGAACCAGTACTCCAGGGGTCAAAAACATTCAGTACTTC	TRBV14	TRBJ2-4	.	many
CASSSQSGDYEQYF	TGTGCCAGCAGCTCCCAGTCAGGGGACTACGAGCAGTACTTC	TRBV7-2	TRBJ2-7	.	many
CASSLRGSTDTQYF	TGTGCCAGCAGTTTAAGGGGGAGCACAGATACGCAGTATTTT	TRBV12-3/TRBV12-4	TRBJ2-3	.	many
CASSQERAISGGPSTDTQYF	TGCGCCAGCAGCCAAGAGCGTGCGATTAGCGGGGGGCCCAGCACAGATACGCAGTATTTT	TRBV4-1	TRBJ2-3	TRBD2	many
CATSRDRGGGTDTQYF	TGTGCCACCAGCAGAGATCGCGGGGGTGGCACAGATACGCAGTATTTT	TRBV15	TRBJ2-3	TRBD2	.
CASGFSPHLQETQYF	TGTGCTAGTGGTTTCTCCCCACATCTCCAAGAGACCCAGTACTTC	TRBV12-5	TRBJ2-5	.	few
CASSLGQNTGELFF	TGTGCCAGCAGCTTAGGACAGAACACCGGGGAGCTGTTTTTT	TRBV7-2	TRBJ2-2	.	few
CAWGSVAAGGPNQPQHF	TGCGCCTGGGGGTCGGTGGCCGCAGGGGGCCCAAATCAGCCCCAGCATTTT	TRBV5-1	TRBJ1-5	TRBD1	.
CASRAGANTGELFF	TGTGCCAGCAGGGCGGGGGCCAACACCGGGGAGCTGTTTTTT	TRBV6-1	TRBJ2-2	.	many
CASSLGSGWSGEQYF	TGTGCCAGCAGCTTAGGGTCAGGGTGGTCGGGCGAGCAGTACTTC	TRBV7-2	TRBJ2-7	.	many
CASSSWRNTGELFF	TGTGCCAGCAGTTCCTGGCGCAACACCGGGGAGCTGTTTTTT	TRBV6-5	TRBJ2-2	.	many
CASSLVFSQISNEQFF	TGCGCCAGCAGCTTGGTATTTTCACAGATCAGCAATGAGCAGTTCTTC	TRBV5-1	TRBJ2-1	.	many
CASSSRAGELFF	TGTGCCAGCAGCTCCCGGGCCGGGGAGCTGTTTTTT	TRBV7-2	TRBJ2-2	.	.
CASSPDLAGYGYTF	TGCGCCAGCAGCCCGGACTTGGCCGGTTATGGCTACACCTTC	TRBV5-1	TRBJ1-2	.	.
CSARDPAAGDEQFF	TGCAGTGCTAGAGATCCTGCAGCGGGGGATGAGCAGTTCTTC	TRBV20-1	TRBJ2-1	TRBD2	many
CASSQDQLTKPYGYTF	TGTGCCAGCAGCCAAGACCAGCTAACAAAACCCTATGGCTACACCTTC	TRBV14	TRBJ1-2	.	many
CAWNQNTEAFF	TGTGCCTGGAACCAGAACACTGAAGCTTTCTTT	TRBV30	TRBJ1-1	.	few
CSALGGLGQETQYF	TGCAGTGCCTTGGGAGGACTAGGCCAAGAGACCCAGTACTTC	TRBV20-1	TRBJ2-5	TRBD2	many
CSTLGRANYGYTF	TGCAGCACTCTTGGCAGGGCCAACTATGGCTACACCTTC	TRBV29-1	TRBJ1-2	.	many
CASMANTEAFF	TGCGCCAGCATGGCGAACACTGAAGCTTTCTTT	TRBV5-1	TRBJ1-1	.	many
CSASGRADEKLFF	TGCAGTGCTAGCGGCAGGGCGGATGAAAAACTGTTTTTT	TRBV20-1	TRBJ1-4	.	many
CSARDVTSGANTGELFF	TGCAGTGCTAGAGATGTCACTAGCGGGGCGAACACCGGGGAGCTGTTTTTT	TRBV20-1	TRBJ2-2	TRBD2	many
CASSFGQSYEQYF	TGTGCCAGCAGCTTCGGACAGAGTTACGAGCAGTACTTC	TRBV11-2	TRBJ2-7	.	.
CASSFVLGETQYF	TGTGCCAGCAGTTTTGTACTAGGGGAGACCCAGTACTTC	TRBV27	TRBJ2-5	.	many
CASSGSGGSNQPQHF	TGTGCCAGCAGTGGTTCGGGGGGTAGCAATCAGCCCCAGCATTTT	TRBV2	TRBJ1-5	.	few
CASSQEGPGGHEKLFF	TGCGCCAGCAGCCAGGAGGGGCCAGGGGGCCATGAAAAACTGTTTTTT	TRBV4-3	TRBJ1-4	TRBD1	.
CSVAILAASDTQYF	TGCAGCGTTGCTATACTAGCGGCTTCAGATACGCAGTATTTT	TRBV29-1	TRBJ2-3	TRBD2	many
CASSYTGQRLRNEQFF	TGTGCCAGCAGTTACACGGGACAGCGCCTAAGGAATGAGCAGTTCTTC	TRBV6-5	TRBJ2-1	TRBD1	few
CASSPGAAYNSPLHF	TGTGCCAGCAGTCCCGGGGCAGCCTATAATTCACCCCTCCACTTT	TRBV6-2/TRBV6-3	TRBJ1-6	.	many
CASSSWVAGAPDTQYF	TGCGCCAGCAGCTCCTGGGTAGCGGGGGCTCCAGATACGCAGTATTTT	TRBV5-1	TRBJ2-3	TRBD2	many
CASSLTLGTEKLFF	TGTGCCAGCAGCCTGACCCTGGGAACTGAAAAACTGTTTTTT	TRBV11-2	TRBJ1-4	.	many
CASSLNPSNEKLFF	TGCGCCAGCAGCTTGAACCCGAGTAATGAAAAACTGTTTTTT	TRBV5-1	TRBJ1-4	.	many
CASSTSPTGMELFF	TGCGCCAGCAGCACCTCCCCGACGGGGATGGAGCTGTTTTTT	TRBV5-1	TRBJ2-2	.	many
CSARDRDGTQPQHF	TGCAGTGCTAGAGATAGGGACGGGACTCAGCCCCAGCATTTT	TRBV20-1	TRBJ1-5	.	many
CSAVPTAYEQYF	TGCAGTGCTGTACCCACCGCCTACGAGCAGTACTTC	TRBV20-1	TRBJ2-7	.	many
CASRSSSAGPTTETQYF	TGTGCCAGCAGATCCTCTTCAGCGGGGCCAACGACGGAGACCCAGTACTTC	TRBV28	TRBJ2-5	TRBD2	many
CASSFRSEQFF	TGTGCCAGCAGCTTTCGATCTGAGCAGTTCTTC	TRBV7-2	TRBJ2-1	.	many
CASSRRDITAPSTDTQYF	TGTGCCAGCAGCAGAAGGGACATTACAGCCCCTAGCACAGATACGCAGTATTTT	TRBV21-1	TRBJ2-3	.	many
CASSRDQETQYF	TGCGCCAGCAGCCGTGACCAAGAGACCCAGTACTTC	TRBV5-1	TRBJ2-5	.	many
CASRIFGGASNEQFF	TGTGCCAGCAGGATTTTCGGGGGGGCCTCGAATGAGCAGTTCTTC	TRBV5-6	TRBJ2-1	TRBD2	many
CSASPGSNQPQHF	TGCAGCGCCTCCCCGGGGAGCAATCAGCCCCAGCATTTT	TRBV29-1	TRBJ1-5	.	many
CSARPAGTANEKLFF	TGCAGTGCTCGGCCCGCGGGGACTGCTAATGAAAAACTGTTTTTT	TRBV20-1	TRBJ1-4	.	many